The sequence of this T cell receptor (beta chain) was determined in a study of blood T cell repertoires in COVID-19. Per the authors' pipeline: Nucleated cell counts were estimated from reference gene primer amplification. Sequencing was performed with immunoSEQ multiplex PCR; in TCRdb, only in-frame clones are kept and a portion is missing. D and trimming come from the DNA, and the V and J calls and clone size come from that table. The repertoire holds 97,000 or so clones, roughly nine tenths seen once, with 5% to 6% in the top ten. The clonotype was recovered from a man over 45 with acute or convalescent COVID-19. The sequencing input was peripheral blood.

The CDR3 here is CASSRLSGDTQYF. CDR3 DNA sequence: TGTGCCAGTAGTCGACTTTCGGGAGATACGCAGTATTTT. This chain uses TRBV19 with TRBJ2-3; D gene uncertain. The length of the CDR3 is 13 residues. Trimming shortened V by 5 bases and J by 5 bases, and 11 bases separated the two germline ends. Germline assignment: CDR1 LNHDA and CDR2 SQIVND (reference sequence).